This TCR beta chain was sequenced in a study of brain metastases from non-small cell lung cancer. The table came from immunoSEQ multiplex PCR; TCRdb's copy has only in-frame clones and leaves some out. The sample consists of some 4,900 clones, roughly 80% of them appearing once. The sequence was collected from a donor older than 35 with non-small cell lung cancer. Input material: primary lung tumor tissue.

The DNA for the CDR3 is TGTGCCAGCAGAACAGGGGGTAGAACTGAAGCTTTCTTT. This sequence encodes CASRTGGRTEAFF. This chain links TRBV27 with TRBJ1-1; TRBD1 matches 8 bases. J was trimmed by 5 bases and V by 6 bases; bases with no gene match: 5. CDR3 length equals 13 residues. Per germline, CDR1 MNHEY and CDR2 SMNVEV (reference sequence).